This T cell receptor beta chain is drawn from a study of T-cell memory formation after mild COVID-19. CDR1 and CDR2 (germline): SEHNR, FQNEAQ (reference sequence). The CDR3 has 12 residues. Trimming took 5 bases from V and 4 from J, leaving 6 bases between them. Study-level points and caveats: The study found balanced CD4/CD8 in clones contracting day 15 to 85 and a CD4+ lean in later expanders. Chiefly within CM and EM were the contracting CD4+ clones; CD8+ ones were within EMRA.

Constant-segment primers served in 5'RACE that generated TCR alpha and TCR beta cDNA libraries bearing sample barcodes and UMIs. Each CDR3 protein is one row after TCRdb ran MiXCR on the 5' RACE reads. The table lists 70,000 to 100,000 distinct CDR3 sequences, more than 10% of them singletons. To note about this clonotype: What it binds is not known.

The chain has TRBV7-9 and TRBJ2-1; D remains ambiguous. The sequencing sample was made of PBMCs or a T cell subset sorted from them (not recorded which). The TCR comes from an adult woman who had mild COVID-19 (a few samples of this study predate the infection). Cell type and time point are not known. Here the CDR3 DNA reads TGTGCCAGCAGCGAGGTTTACAATGAGCAGTTCTTC. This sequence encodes CASSEVYNEQFF.